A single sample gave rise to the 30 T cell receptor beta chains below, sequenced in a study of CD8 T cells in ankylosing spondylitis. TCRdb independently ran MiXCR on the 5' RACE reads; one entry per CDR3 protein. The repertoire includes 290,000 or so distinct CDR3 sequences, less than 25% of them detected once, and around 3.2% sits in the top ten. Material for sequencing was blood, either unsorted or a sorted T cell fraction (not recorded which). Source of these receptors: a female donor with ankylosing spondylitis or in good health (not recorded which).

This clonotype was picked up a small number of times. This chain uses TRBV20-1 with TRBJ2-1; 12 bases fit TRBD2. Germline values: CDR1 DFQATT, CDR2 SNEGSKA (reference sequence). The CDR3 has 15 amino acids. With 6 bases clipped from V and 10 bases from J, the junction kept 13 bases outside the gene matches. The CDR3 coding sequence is TGCAGTGCGAGCCCCGGACTAGCGGGAAGCGGGGAGCAGTTCTTC. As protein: CSASPGLAGSGEQFF.

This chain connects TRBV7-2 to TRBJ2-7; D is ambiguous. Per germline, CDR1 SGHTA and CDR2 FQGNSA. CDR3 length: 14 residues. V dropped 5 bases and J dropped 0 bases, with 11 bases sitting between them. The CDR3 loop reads CASSPETFSYEQYF. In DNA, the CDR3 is TGTGCCAGCAGCCCTGAGACCTTCTCCTACGAGCAGTACTTC. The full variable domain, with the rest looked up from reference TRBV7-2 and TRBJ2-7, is GAGVSQSPSNKVTEKGKDVELRCDPISGHTALYWYRQSLGQGLEFLIYFQGNSAPDKSGLPSDRFSAERTGGSVSTLTIQRTQQEDSAVYLCASSPETFSYEQYFGPGTRLTVT.

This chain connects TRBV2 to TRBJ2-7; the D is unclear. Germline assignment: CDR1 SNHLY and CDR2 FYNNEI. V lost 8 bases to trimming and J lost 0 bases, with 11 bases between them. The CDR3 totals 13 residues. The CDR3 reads CASRISSSYEQYF. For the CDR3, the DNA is TGTGCCAGCCGCATCTCTAGCTCCTACGAGCAGTACTTC.

CDR3 sequence (DNA): TGTGCCAGCAGTTTAAGGGACTACAATGAGCAGTTCTTC. It codes for CASSLRDYNEQFF. This chain joins TRBV28 and TRBJ2-1; D not resolved. V lost 2 bases and J lost 3, with 5 bases in between. Looked up from germline, CDR1 is MDHEN and CDR2 is SYDVKM. The length of the CDR3 is 13 residues.

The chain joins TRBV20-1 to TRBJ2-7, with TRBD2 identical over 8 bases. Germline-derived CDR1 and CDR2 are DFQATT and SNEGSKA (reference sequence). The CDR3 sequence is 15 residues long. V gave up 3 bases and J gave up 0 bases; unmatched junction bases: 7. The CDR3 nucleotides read TGCAGTGCTAGGGCCCCGGGAGGGAACTCCTACGAGCAGTACTTC. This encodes CSARAPGGNSYEQYF.

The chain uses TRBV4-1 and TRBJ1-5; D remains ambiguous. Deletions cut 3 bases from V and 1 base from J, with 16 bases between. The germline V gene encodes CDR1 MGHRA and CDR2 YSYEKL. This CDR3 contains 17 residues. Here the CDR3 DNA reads TGCGCCAGCAGCCACGGACCGCCTAGACAAAGCAATCAGCCCCAGCATTTT. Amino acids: CASSHGPPRQSNQPQHF.

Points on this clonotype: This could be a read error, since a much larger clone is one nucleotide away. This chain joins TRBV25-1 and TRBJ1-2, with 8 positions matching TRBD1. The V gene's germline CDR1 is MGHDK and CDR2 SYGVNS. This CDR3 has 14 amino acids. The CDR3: CAISGQGQANGYTF. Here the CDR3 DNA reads TGTGCCATCAGTGGACAGGGACAGGCAAATGGCTACACCTTC.

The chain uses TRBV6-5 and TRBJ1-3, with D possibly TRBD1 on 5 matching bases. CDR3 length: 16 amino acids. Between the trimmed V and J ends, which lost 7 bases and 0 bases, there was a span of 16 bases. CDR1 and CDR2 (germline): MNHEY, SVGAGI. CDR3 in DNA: TGTGCCAGCACCAGAGGGACCGGGACCTCTGGAAACACCATATATTTT. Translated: CASTRGTGTSGNTIYF.

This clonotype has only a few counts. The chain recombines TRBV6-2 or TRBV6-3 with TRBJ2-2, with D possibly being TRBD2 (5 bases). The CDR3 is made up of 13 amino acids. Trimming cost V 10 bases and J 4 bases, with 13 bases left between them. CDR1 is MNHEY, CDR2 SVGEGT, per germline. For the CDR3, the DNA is TGTGCCACCTCTAGCTCAGGCACCGGGGAGCTGTTTTTT. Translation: CATSSSGTGELFF.

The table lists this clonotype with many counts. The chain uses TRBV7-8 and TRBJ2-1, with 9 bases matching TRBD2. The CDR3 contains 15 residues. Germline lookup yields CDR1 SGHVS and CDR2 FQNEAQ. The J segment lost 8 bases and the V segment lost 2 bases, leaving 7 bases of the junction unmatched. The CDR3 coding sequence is TGTGCCAGCAGCTTACTGGATAGCGGGAGTGATGAGCAGTTCTTC. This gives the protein CASSLLDSGSDEQFF.

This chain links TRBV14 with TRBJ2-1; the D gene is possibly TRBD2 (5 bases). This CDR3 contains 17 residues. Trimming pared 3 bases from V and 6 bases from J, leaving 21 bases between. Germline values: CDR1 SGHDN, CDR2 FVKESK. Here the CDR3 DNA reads TGTGCCAGCAGCCATCGCACGGGAAGAAGTTATTCCAATGAGCAGTTCTTC. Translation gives CASSHRTGRSYSNEQFF.

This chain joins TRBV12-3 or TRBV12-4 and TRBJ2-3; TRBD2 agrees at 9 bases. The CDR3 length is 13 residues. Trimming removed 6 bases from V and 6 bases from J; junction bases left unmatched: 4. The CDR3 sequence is CASSWRGGDTQYF. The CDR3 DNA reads TGTGCCAGCAGCTGGCGGGGGGGCGATACGCAGTATTTT.

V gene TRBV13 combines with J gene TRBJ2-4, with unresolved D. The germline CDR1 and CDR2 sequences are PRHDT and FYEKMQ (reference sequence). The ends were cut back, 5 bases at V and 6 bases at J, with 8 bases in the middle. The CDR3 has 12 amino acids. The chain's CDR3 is CASSRATNIQYF. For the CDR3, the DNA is TGTGCCAGCAGCCGGGCAACAAACATTCAGTACTTC.

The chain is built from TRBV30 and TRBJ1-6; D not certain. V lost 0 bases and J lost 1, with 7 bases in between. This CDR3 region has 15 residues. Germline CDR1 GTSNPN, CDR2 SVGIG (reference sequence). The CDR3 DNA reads TGTGCCTGGAGTGTAGGCCTTTCCTATAATTCACCCCTCCACTTT. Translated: CAWSVGLSYNSPLHF.

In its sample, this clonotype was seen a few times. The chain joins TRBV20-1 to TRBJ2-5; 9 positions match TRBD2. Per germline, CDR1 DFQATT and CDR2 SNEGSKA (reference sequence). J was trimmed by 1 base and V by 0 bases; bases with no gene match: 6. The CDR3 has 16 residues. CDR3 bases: TGCAGTGCTAGAGATCCCTCGGGACTAGCCCAAGAGACCCAGTACTTC. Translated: CSARDPSGLAQETQYF.

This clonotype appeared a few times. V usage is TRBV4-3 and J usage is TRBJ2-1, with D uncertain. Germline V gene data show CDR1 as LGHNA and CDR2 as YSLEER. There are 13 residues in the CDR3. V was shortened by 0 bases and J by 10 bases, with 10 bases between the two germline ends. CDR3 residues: CASSQDRRGEQFF. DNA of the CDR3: TGCGCCAGCAGCCAAGACAGACGCGGAGAGCAGTTCTTC.

Here the CDR3 reads CASTYGTGELFF. CDR3 nucleotide sequence: TGTGCCAGCACATACGGGACCGGGGAGCTGTTTTTT. This chain uses TRBV9 with TRBJ2-2, with D hard to call. Germline CDR1 SGDLS, CDR2 YYNGEE. Trimming pared 6 bases from V and 5 bases from J, leaving 8 bases between. The length of the CDR3 is 12 residues.

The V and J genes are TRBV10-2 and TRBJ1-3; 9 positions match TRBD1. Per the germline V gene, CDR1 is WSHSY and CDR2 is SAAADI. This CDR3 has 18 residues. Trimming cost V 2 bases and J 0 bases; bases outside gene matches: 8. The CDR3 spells CASSETGQGIHSGNTIYF. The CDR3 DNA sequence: TGCGCCAGCAGTGAGACGGGACAGGGCATTCACTCTGGAAACACCATATATTTT.

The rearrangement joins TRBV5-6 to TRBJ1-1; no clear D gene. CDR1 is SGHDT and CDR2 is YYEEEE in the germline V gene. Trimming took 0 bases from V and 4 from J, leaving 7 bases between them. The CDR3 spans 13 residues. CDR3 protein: CASSLVGITEAFF. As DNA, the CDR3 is TGTGCCAGCAGCTTGGTAGGGATCACTGAAGCTTTCTTT.

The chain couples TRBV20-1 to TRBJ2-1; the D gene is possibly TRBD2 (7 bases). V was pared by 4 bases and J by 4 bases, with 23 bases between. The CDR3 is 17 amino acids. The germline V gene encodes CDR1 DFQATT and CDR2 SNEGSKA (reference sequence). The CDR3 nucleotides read TGCAGTGCTATTAGGGGGGCCCCTAGCGGAAGTTACAATGAGCAGTTCTTC. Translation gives CSAIRGAPSGSYNEQFF.

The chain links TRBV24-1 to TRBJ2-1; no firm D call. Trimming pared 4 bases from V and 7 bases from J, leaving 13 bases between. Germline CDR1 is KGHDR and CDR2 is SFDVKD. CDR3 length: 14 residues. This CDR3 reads CATSDPPGWNEQFF. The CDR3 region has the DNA TGTGCCACCAGTGACCCCCCTGGGTGGAATGAGCAGTTCTTC.

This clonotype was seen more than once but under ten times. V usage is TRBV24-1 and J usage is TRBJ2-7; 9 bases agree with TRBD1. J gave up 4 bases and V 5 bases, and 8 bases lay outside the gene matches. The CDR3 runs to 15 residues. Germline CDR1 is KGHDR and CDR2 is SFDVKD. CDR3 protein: CATSVGGTGRYEQYF. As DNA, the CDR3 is TGTGCCACCAGTGTCGGGGGGACAGGGAGATACGAGCAGTACTTC.

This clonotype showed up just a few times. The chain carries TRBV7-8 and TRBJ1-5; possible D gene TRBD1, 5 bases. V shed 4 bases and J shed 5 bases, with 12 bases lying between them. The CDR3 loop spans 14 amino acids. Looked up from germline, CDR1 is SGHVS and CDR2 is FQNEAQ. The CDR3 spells CASSWGRVDQPQHF. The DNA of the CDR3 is TGTGCCAGCAGCTGGGGGAGGGTTGATCAGCCCCAGCATTTT.

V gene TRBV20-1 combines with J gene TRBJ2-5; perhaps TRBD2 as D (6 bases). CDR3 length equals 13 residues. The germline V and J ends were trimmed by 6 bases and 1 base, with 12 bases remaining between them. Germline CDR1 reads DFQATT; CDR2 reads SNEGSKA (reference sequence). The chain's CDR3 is CSAPGTAQETQYF. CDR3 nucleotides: TGCAGTGCGCCAGGGACTGCCCAAGAGACCCAGTACTTC.

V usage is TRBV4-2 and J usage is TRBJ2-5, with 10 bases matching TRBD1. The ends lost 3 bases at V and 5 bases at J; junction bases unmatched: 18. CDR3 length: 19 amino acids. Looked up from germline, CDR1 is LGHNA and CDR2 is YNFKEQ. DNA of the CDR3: TGTGCCAGCAGCCAGGACACTCCGGGACAGGGGAGCCGTCAGGAGACCCAGTACTTC. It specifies CASSQDTPGQGSRQETQYF.

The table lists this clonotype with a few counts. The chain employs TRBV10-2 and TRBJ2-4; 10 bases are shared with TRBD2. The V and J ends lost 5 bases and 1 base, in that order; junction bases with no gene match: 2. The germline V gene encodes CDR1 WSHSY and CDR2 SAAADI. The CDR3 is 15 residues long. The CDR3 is CASSLAGDAKNIQYF. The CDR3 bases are TGCGCCAGCAGTCTAGCGGGAGATGCCAAAAACATTCAGTACTTC.

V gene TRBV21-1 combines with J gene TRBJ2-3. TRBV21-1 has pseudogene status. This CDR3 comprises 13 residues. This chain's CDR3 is CASSKVLGDTQYF. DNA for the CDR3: TGTGCCAGCAGCAAAGTATTGGGAGATACGCAGTATTTT.

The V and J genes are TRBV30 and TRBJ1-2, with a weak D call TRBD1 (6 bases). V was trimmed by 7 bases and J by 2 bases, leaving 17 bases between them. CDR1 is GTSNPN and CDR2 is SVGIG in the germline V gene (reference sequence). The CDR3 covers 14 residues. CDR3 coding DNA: TGTGCCTTCCCCGAGGGGGGCGCCAACTATGGCTACACCTTC. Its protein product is CAFPEGGANYGYTF.

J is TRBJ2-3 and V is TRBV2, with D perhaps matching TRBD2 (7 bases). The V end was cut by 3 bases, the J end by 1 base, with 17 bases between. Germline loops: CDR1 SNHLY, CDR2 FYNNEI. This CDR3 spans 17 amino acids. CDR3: CASSEGGGRTGTDTQYF. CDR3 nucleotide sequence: TGTGCCAGCAGTGAGGGGGGGGGCAGGACCGGCACAGATACGCAGTATTTT.

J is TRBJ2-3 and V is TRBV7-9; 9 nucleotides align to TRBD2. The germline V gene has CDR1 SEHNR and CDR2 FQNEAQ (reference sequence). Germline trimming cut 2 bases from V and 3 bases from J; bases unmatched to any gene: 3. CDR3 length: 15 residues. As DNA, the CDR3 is TGTGCCAGCAGCTTAAGCGGGAGGCCTACAGATACGCAGTATTTT. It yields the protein CASSLSGRPTDTQYF. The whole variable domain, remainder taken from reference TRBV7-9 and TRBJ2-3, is DTGVSQNPRHKITKRGQNVTFRCDPISEHNRLYWYRQTLGQGPEFLTYFQNEAQLEKSRLLSDRFSAERPKGSFSTLEIQRTEQGDSAMYLCASSLSGRPTDTQYFGPGTRLTVL.